This T cell receptor beta chain was recovered during a study of T cell responses to AZD1222 COVID-19 vaccine (dated by TCRdb to the early 2020s). Study-level background: Because spike-specific TCR depth and breadth did not differ between the two schedules, AZD1222 recipients who got a second dose at roughly 4 weeks were pooled with those who got a second dose at roughly 12 weeks. Trial participants were enrolled into age subgroups of 18-55, 56-69 and 70-plus years, which contained about 150, 28 and 57 TCR-sequenced participants, respectively. A total of under 250 trial participants underwent TCR sequencing, of whom under 220 had received two doses of AZD1222 and approximately 26 had received two doses of the MenACWY control vaccine. General conclusions and limits of the study: The whole spike protein was spanned by vaccine-associated CD4 TCRs, and dominant responses were seen in regions 160-218 and 743-854. Epitopes outside the regions mutated in the B.1.351 and B.1.1.7 variants were reportedly recognized by nearly half of the unique spike-specific TCRs. Because no samples from the day 14 peak response were available, repertoires could be characterized only after the peak T cell response. Most participants were white British and females outnumbered males, and the authors suggested that clonal diversity may have been underestimated. In the small 56-69-year group, the increase in depth fell short of significance, most likely because of low power. Conclusions about previously exposed vaccinees are limited because only five or six AZD1222 recipients were SARS-CoV-2 seropositive at baseline. A significant rise in spike-specific TCR breadth and depth was observed after two AZD1222 doses relative to day 0 and relative to MenACWY recipients.

The time point label, read with the paper, signifies: baseline before first vaccination. Vaccinee samples came from UK trials COV001 and COV002, including a single-blind randomized controlled phase 2/3 trial of AZD1222 (ChAdOx1 nCoV-19) in healthy adults. For TCRbeta chain sequencing, PBMC samples from trial participants were taken at day 0 and at day 28 after the second dose. Looking up the germline V gene yields CDR1 LGHNA and CDR2 YNFKEQ. V is cut by 2 bases and J by 2 bases, and the space between the germline ends is 10 bases. From cysteine to phenylalanine, the CDR3 is 16 amino acids long. Only CDR3 DNA is held: 48 bases, read in frame from base 1. Concerning this clone: No cognate antigen has been identified for it. Base-call qualities are not available, and no considerably larger clone is one nucleotide away.

The CDR3 regions of human TCRbeta chains were analyzed by immunosequencing. Per the source publication's procedure: TCRs in the repertoires were matched against a reference library of SARS-CoV-2-specific TCRs that had been generated with the MIRA antigen-specificity platform. Breadth meant the fraction of unique TCRs that were SARS-CoV-2-associated, whereas depth meant the fraction of total T cells that were SARS-CoV-2-associated. Using the MIRA data, every spike-specific TCR was mapped to the spike region that the TCR reacted to and assigned to either a CD4 or a CD8 class. Log10-transformed breadth and depth values were compared by one-way ANOVA with Sidak's multiple comparisons tests. What TCRdb holds here is the immuneACCESS table cut down to in-frame rearrangements. Part of the clones is not present; checked against another copy, under half of the missing clones reflect an unresolved V gene, and the others are unexplained. V and J calls and clone size are as listed in that table; D and trimming were resolved from the DNA. The sample profile shows about 60,000 clones; more than 75% of them were found once. The leading ten clones occupy 16% of the sample.

This specimen was peripheral blood, taken on day 0 of AZD1222 vaccination. The V and J genes are TRBV4-2 and TRBJ2-6; TRBD1 is a possible D gene, resting on 6 matching bases. The sequence was obtained from an adult in good health. The CDR3 protein: CASSQLEGAGANVLTF. The sequence in DNA is TGTGCCAGCAGCCAATTAGAGGGGGCTGGGGCCAACGTCCTGACTTTC.